In this sample, the clone carrying this T cell receptor beta chain turned up a few times. This entry belongs to a study of blood T cell repertoires in COVID-19. Study-level background: COVID-19 samples collected from the United States, Italy and Spain covered acute and convalescent phases. Sample material is recorded as cDNA or gDNA derived from T cells, B-cell-depleted T cells, or PBMCs.

The CDR3 is 13 amino acids. CDR1 is SGHNT and CDR2 is YENEEA in the germline V gene. The germline V and J ends were trimmed by 1 base and 5 bases, with 8 bases remaining between them. In the original processing: Reference gene primer amplification in the assay estimated nucleated cell counts. Data came from immunoSEQ multiplex PCR; TCRdb stores just in-frame clones and leaves some out. That table is the source of V, J and clone size, and D and trimming were worked out from the DNA. This sample yields roughly 80,000 clones, of which about four fifths are seen a single time; roughly 3.5% belongs to the top ten.

Sequenced input: peripheral blood. The chain employs TRBV11-3 and TRBJ2-5; a weak D match, TRBD2 (6 bases). The TCR was taken from a man aged 45-65 years with acute or convalescent COVID-19. CDR3 sequence (DNA): TGTGCCAGCAGCTTAGGCGGGAAGGAGACCCAGTACTTC. Translation gives CASSLGGKETQYF.